This T cell receptor beta chain is drawn from a study of vaccination and CD4 T cells after COVID-19. Sequenced with the Oncomine TCR Beta short-read assay was DNA taken from cultured CD4+ T cells. TCRdb ran MiXCR on the PCR reads and lists one entry per CDR3 protein. The table includes some 4,000 distinct CDR3 sequences, 63% detected once. This CDR3 has 16 amino acids. Germline V gene data show CDR1 as SGHNT and CDR2 as YYREEE (reference sequence). The junction had 9 bases not matched to a gene; V was cut back by 4 bases and J by 5 bases. The treatment is: approximately nine-day PBMC culture with coronavirus spike peptide pools or control peptides (ViraFEST assay). Prior to the COVID-19 pandemic (2011-2018), the unexposed donor's CD4+ T cells were collected. On this clonotype: Its target is unknown.

The gene calls are TRBV5-4 and TRBJ2-4; TRBD2 agrees at 10 bases. The TCR sequence derives from a human donor in good health. Sample: CD4+ T cells from blood, cultured in vitro. The CDR3 sequence: CASSPQRGGRENIQYF. In DNA form, the CDR3 reads TGTGCCAGCAGCCCACAGCGGGGGGGCAGGGAAAACATTCAGTACTTC.